The T cell receptor beta chain described here comes from a study of blood T cell repertoires in COVID-19. Looking at the study overall: There were acute and convalescent COVID-19 samples, and they came from the United States, Italy and Spain.

This clone was detected many times. Original handling: The authors estimated nucleated cell counts from reference gene primer amplification. TCRdb keeps only in-frame clones here, not all; method: immunoSEQ multiplex PCR. That table is the source of V, J and clone size, and D and trimming were worked out from the DNA. Counted here are roughly 180,000 clones, 81% occurring once; the ten biggest clones make up roughly 5%. CDR3 size: 15 residues. CDR1 LNHNV and CDR2 YYDKDF come from the germline V gene (reference sequence). Trimming pared 1 base from V and 8 bases from J, leaving 15 bases between. The chain combines TRBV15 with TRBJ2-1; D gene uncertain. The clonotype was recovered from a woman in her thirties or forties with acute COVID-19. Input material: PBMCs or T cells enriched from blood (not recorded which). Here the CDR3 reads CATSRGEEASHEQFF. CDR3 nucleotides: TGTGCCACCAGCAGAGGTGAGGAAGCGTCGCATGAGCAGTTCTTC.